This TCR beta chain comes out of a study of blood T cell repertoires in COVID-19 (dated by TCRdb to 2020 to 2022). In the study overall: Samples from collaborators originated in the United States, Italy and Spain and spanned both the acute and convalescent phases of COVID-19. Where available, HLA class I and class II types were obtained from metadata supplied by the sample provider rather than from assay-based typing. Samples came from the ongoing ImmuneRACE study (first 160 participants) plus 1,254 subjects from 6 global collaborators. Subjects who had been exposed to COVID-19, were actively infected with it, or had recovered from it provided the deeply sampled blood TCRbeta repertoires that made up the dataset. A de-identified subject ID, COVID-19 status, age in years and sex were almost always included in the sample metadata. The material from the prospective study consisted of cDNA or gDNA derived from T cells, B-cell-depleted T cells, or PBMCs. The repertoires were released in a freely available public database meant as a resource for research on the immune response to SARS-CoV-2. The study at large found these results: The quantity of clinical and demographic metadata differed by source and by participant and was supplied without curation.

In Seattle, one collaborating source enrolled patients while the infection was active and tracked those patients longitudinally over the course of disease. The collaborating institutions used their own protocols to collect whole blood in K2EDTA tubes. For TCRbeta analysis, collaborator samples were shipped as frozen whole blood, as isolated PBMCs, or as DNA extracted from either sample type. This clone has only one observation. Its antigen is still unknown. The input lacks base qualities; no much larger clone sits a single base away. The germline V gene supplies CDR1 MDHEN and CDR2 SYDVKM. The germline V end is reduced by 7 bases and the J end by 10 bases; junction bases left unmatched: 15. The CDR3 measures 14 amino acids from cysteine to phenylalanine. The sequence is cut down to CDR3 DNA, 42 bases in frame from base 1. TCRbeta CDR3 regions were amplified from genomic DNA by means of the immunoSEQ Assay, a bias-controlled multiplex PCR. In the original analysis: The number of nucleated cells in each sample was estimated by amplification of reference gene primers within the assay. Sequence reads were collapsed and filtered to measure the absolute abundance of every unique TCRbeta CDR3 rearrangement. For each sample, productive Simpson clonality was calculated as the square root of Simpson's diversity index over productive rearrangements. TCRdb limited this immuneACCESS table to in-frame rearrangements with V and J called. A share of clones is missing; checked studies link under half to unresolved V genes, and the rest is unexplained. V and J calls and clone size are as listed in that table; D and trimming were resolved from the DNA. The sample table holds a few hundred thousand clones, of which 89% were seen once. The biggest ten clones account for over 8.5% of the sample.

The sample taken for sequencing was peripheral blood. The chain joins TRBV28 to TRBJ1-2, with 7 central nucleotides matching TRBD1. This TCR was sampled from a woman in her twenties or thirties with COVID-19, enrolled during active disease. The bases read TGTGCCAGCACCACCGGGACAGCTTCCCAAGACTACACCTTC. Its protein is CASTTGTASQDYTF.